These T cell receptor beta chains were read from a single sample in a study of graft-versus-host responses after intestinal transplantation. Their cognate antigens are unknown. Measured with immunoSEQ multiplex PCR; TCRdb has only the in-frame clones, and not every one. The sample consists of some 80,000 clones, approximately 90% of them appearing once. The sample was unstimulated CD8+ T cells sorted from spleen or lymph node cells, taken before transplant. These receptors originate from a human donor who was the organ donor for an intestinal transplant. Each CDR3 is given with its conserved first and last residue. The D gene is left open where the match is weak. Only some rows state a clone size, as once, few, many or a class for expanded clones.

V,size,J,D,DNA,CDR3
TRBV19,.,TRBJ2-7,.,TGTGCCAGTAGTATGGGCGGCTGGTTCCACCCTCTCAGCTCCTACGAGCAGTACTTC,CASSMGGWFHPLSSYEQYF
TRBV19,.,TRBJ1-2,.,TGTGCCAGTATCCCCAACGGGTACGACTATGGCTACATCTTC,CASIPNGYDYGYIF
TRBV7-2,.,TRBJ2-4,.,TGTGCCAGCAGCTCACCGCTTAGCATTCAGTACTTC,CASSSPLSIQYF
TRBV27,.,TRBJ2-5,TRBD2,TGTGCCAGCAGTTTTTGGTATGGCGGGAGGGCCGCGCTAGAGACCCAGTACTTC,CASSFWYGGRAALETQYF
TRBV7-9,.,TRBJ1-3,TRBD1,TGTGCCAGCAGCGGACAGGGAGGAAACACCATATATTTT,CASSGQGGNTIYF
TRBV13,once,TRBJ1-1,.,TGTGCCAGCAGCTCGGAGGGGGCTGAAGCTTTCTTT,CASSSEGAEAFF
TRBV6-5,.,TRBJ2-7,.,TGTGCCAGCAGTTACTCCGCAGGGTCCTACGAGCAGTACTTC,CASSYSAGSYEQYF
TRBV9,.,TRBJ1-3,.,TGTGCCAGCAGCTCACAAGGGAGTGGAAACACCATATATTTT,CASSSQGSGNTIYF
TRBV5-6,.,TRBJ2-7,.,TGTGCCAGCAGCTTCCAGACTAACCCCACCTACGGGCAGTACTTC,CASSFQTNPTYGQYF
TRBV4-1,.,TRBJ2-1,TRBD2,TGCGCCAGCAGCCGGGGGACTAGCGACTACAATGAGCAGTTCTTC,CASSRGTSDYNEQFF
TRBV4-1,.,TRBJ1-2,.,TGCGCCAGCAGCCAAGTAATCCACTATGGCTACACCTTC,CASSQVIHYGYTF
TRBV4-1,.,TRBJ1-2,.,TGCGCCAGCAGCCAAGAGAGGGGACTTTATGGCTACACCTTC,CASSQERGLYGYTF
TRBV19,.,TRBJ2-7,.,TGTGCCAGTAGTATCACCCTTTGGGCTTACTACGAGCAGTACTTC,CASSITLWAYYEQYF
TRBV9,.,TRBJ2-3,.,TGTGCCAGCAGCCCCTCCGAAGGGAATACGCAGTATTTT,CASSPSEGNTQYF
TRBV4-1,.,TRBJ2-7,TRBD2,TGCGCCAGCAGCCAAGTATTAACTAGCGGTTCATACGAGCAGTACTTC,CASSQVLTSGSYEQYF
TRBV28,.,TRBJ2-1,.,TGTGCCAGCACTCCTGGCGGAGATGAGCAGTTCTTC,CASTPGGDEQFF
TRBV7-9,.,TRBJ1-1,.,TGTGCCAGCAGCTTAGGCATCGAACCTGAAGCTTTCTTT,CASSLGIEPEAFF
TRBV12-2,.,TRBJ2-7,.,TGTGCAAGTCGCTTAGCGGGGACGCAACAAGATTACGAGCAGTACTTC,CASRLAGTQQDYEQYF
TRBV14,.,TRBJ2-1,.,TGTGCCAGCAATTCAGGTTACAATGAGCAGTTCTTC,CASNSGYNEQFF
TRBV19,once,TRBJ2-1,.,TGTGCCAGTAGTCCTCAACTAGCAACCTTCTATGAGCAGTTCTTC,CASSPQLATFYEQFF
TRBV11-2,.,TRBJ2-5,.,TGTGCCAGCAGCTTAGTCGCGACCCAAGAGACCCAGTACTTC,CASSLVATQETQYF
TRBV7-9,.,TRBJ1-2,TRBD1,TGTGCCAGCAGCTTATCGACAGGGGGCAACTATGGCTACACCTTC,CASSLSTGGNYGYTF
TRBV2,.,TRBJ1-1,.,TGTGCCACTTACCTGTTGAACACTGAAGCTTTCTTT,CATYLLNTEAFF
TRBV2,.,TRBJ2-7,TRBD2,TGTGCCAGCAGAGACCTAGCGGGAGAGCTCGAGCAGTACTTC,CASRDLAGELEQYF
TRBV5-1,.,TRBJ1-2,.,TGCGCCAGCAGCTTGGGTAGAGGAGTAAAAGGCTACACCTTC,CASSLGRGVKGYTF
TRBV7-9,few,TRBJ1-1,.,TGTGCCAGCAGCTCGAGTAAGTCGGACACTGAAGCTTTCTTT,CASSSSKSDTEAFF
TRBV19,.,TRBJ2-7,.,TGTGCCAGTAGTAGTTCACTTCCCGGCAGGGTCTACGAGCAGTACTTC,CASSSSLPGRVYEQYF
TRBV5-4,few,TRBJ2-7,.,TGTGCCAGCAGCGGGGGGACGGTCAGCTCCTACGAGCAGTACTTC,CASSGGTVSSYEQYF
TRBV9,.,TRBJ2-1,TRBD2,TGTGCCAGCAGCGTAGCAACCGGGACTAGCGGTGTTGAGCAGTTCTTC,CASSVATGTSGVEQFF
TRBV4-1,.,TRBJ2-7,.,TGCGCCAGCAGCCAATTCCAGGGATACGAGCAGTACTTC,CASSQFQGYEQYF
TRBV7-9,.,TRBJ2-7,.,TGTGCCAGCAGCTTAGTAATGGGCGAGCAGTACTTC,CASSLVMGEQYF
TRBV15,.,TRBJ2-7,.,TGTGCCACCAGCAGCCCCGGGCTTCCTACCTACGAGCAGTACTTC,CATSSPGLPTYEQYF
TRBV11-2,.,TRBJ2-7,.,TGTGCCAGCAGCTTCGGCACCGAGCAAGAGCAGTACTTC,CASSFGTEQEQYF
TRBV7-6,.,TRBJ2-7,.,TGTGCCAGCAGCTTAGGGACGGGAGAAAGATACGAGCAGTACTTC,CASSLGTGERYEQYF
TRBV7-6,.,TRBJ2-5,.,TGTGCCAGCAGCTATGGGGCCCTAGCCCTAGAGACCCAGTACTTC,CASSYGALALETQYF
TRBV6-5,.,TRBJ2-3,.,TGTGCCAGCAGGCGGACTAGCACAGATACGCAGTATTTT,CASRRTSTDTQYF
TRBV11-2,.,TRBJ2-1,TRBD2,TGTGCCAGCAGCTTGGGGGGGAGCTCCTACAATGAGCAGTTCTTC,CASSLGGSSYNEQFF
TRBV18,.,TRBJ1-2,.,TGTGCCAGCTCACCTCAGGGATATGGCTACACCTTC,CASSPQGYGYTF
TRBV5-4,.,TRBJ2-5,.,TGTGCCAGCAGCTCGCTGGATCGGACTAAGGAGACCCAGTACTTC,CASSSLDRTKETQYF
TRBV19,.,TRBJ2-4,.,TGTGCCAGTAGTATTGGAGGGATCGGGATTCAGTACTTC,CASSIGGIGIQYF